This is a list of T cell receptor beta chains from one sample in a study of cytomegalovirus exposure and HLA in healthy donors. TCRdb keeps only in-frame clones here, not all; method: immunoSEQ multiplex PCR. The table has about 140,000 clones, around 72% seen once. The sample comprised PBMCs. The receptors stem from a woman in her thirties or forties in good health and CMV-seronegative. CDR3s leave out the opening cysteine and the closing phenylalanine or tryptophan. The order of the fields is V gene, CDR3 length, CDR3 protein.

V: TRBV11-2; length: 11; CDR3: ASSRNRDRQPY
V: TRBV5-1; length: 12; CDR3: ASSLGGLGNTIY
V: TRBV7-9; length: 12; CDR3: ASRIDRGPGEQY
V: TRBV27; length: 10; CDR3: ASSSGNEKLF
V: TRBV5-5; length: 12; CDR3: ASSLVGAPYEQY
V: TRBV5-1; length: 12; CDR3: ASSRKDTQETQY
V: TRBV27; length: 12; CDR3: ASSPGQLYQPQH
V: TRBV6-5; length: 11; CDR3: ASSSYLNTEAF
V: TRBV2; length: 12; CDR3: ASTRDSRYYEQY
V: TRBV7-2; length: 12; CDR3: ASSRRTAEETQY
V: TRBV5-1; length: 12; CDR3: ASSLVGVSEKLF
V: TRBV15; length: 16; CDR3: ATSRSYPGTGIPYEQY
V: TRBV10-2; length: 15; CDR3: ASSELLLAGEQETQY
V: TRBV27; length: 10; CDR3: ASSSVNSPLH
V: TRBV5-1; length: 12; CDR3: ASSPGQGFSPLH
V: TRBV18; length: 13; CDR3: ASSPSGVGTGELF
V: TRBV6-5; length: 12; CDR3: ASSYSSGAYEQY
V: TRBV21-1; length: 11; CDR3: ASSKSGKNEQF
V: TRBV10-2; length: 11; CDR3: ASSERGYYGYT
V: TRBV7-2; length: 17; CDR3: ASSLTSGGELLLYNEQF
V: TRBV28; length: 11; CDR3: ASSFPPNFEAF
V: TRBV2; length: 12; CDR3: ASTINGGTDTQY
V: TRBV7-9; length: 15; CDR3: ASSRPRGTLNTGELF
V: TRBV9; length: 13; CDR3: ASSVAAGGGETQY
V: TRBV7-9; length: 12; CDR3: ASSPRDRNTEAF
V: TRBV25-1; length: 11; CDR3: ASSDAGGSRGF
V: TRBV6-6; length: 13; CDR3: ASNIDRGRDEKLF
V: TRBV9; length: 15; CDR3: ASSVSGTGRVTGELF
V: TRBV2; length: 12; CDR3: ASSRDSDMNTIY
V: TRBV6-1; length: 13; CDR3: ASSEWQNSNQPQH
V: TRBV7-2; length: 10; CDR3: ASSSFNQPQH
V: TRBV5-1; length: 11; CDR3: ASWGGSGNTIY
V: TRBV28; length: 10; CDR3: ASSPTGNTIY
V: TRBV10-3; length: 14; CDR3: AIVERTSGGTDTQY
V: TRBV25-1; length: 14; CDR3: ASSLPPGQGAGELF
V: TRBV7-3; length: 13; CDR3: ASSFSGSETGELF
V: TRBV18; length: 13; CDR3: ASSPPNRANSPLH
V: TRBV6-5; length: 12; CDR3: ASSPGGGTDTQY
V: TRBV2; length: 14; CDR3: ASQARQGGIGYGYT
V: TRBV28; length: 17; CDR3: ASSFPGTVTSPNNSPLH
V: TRBV4-2; length: 16; CDR3: ASSRAETGDLSTDTQY
V: TRBV4-1; length: 12; CDR3: ASSQVRDSYEQY
V: TRBV19; length: 12; CDR3: ASAPGFSNQPQH
V: TRBV18; length: 13; CDR3: ASSRTGQVNQPQH